Below, one TCR beta chain is given with its context. The antigen is undetermined. The data originate from a study of identical twins. The donors were all healthy and Caucasian. TCRdb redid the calling of the 5' RACE reads with MiXCR, one entry per CDR3 protein. The sample consists of about 1.7 million distinct CDR3 sequences, about 31% of them appearing once. Study-wide results and limits: Monozygotic twins shared more out-of-frame TCR alpha than recombination models predicted. Whereas memory repertoires showed no such difference, abundant cord blood beta clonotypes carried fewer insertions.

The source of this sequence is a newborn girl in good health. The sample consisted of cord blood.

CDR3 sequence: CASSLIGADNSPLHF. Written as DNA, the CDR3 is TGTGCCAGCAGTTTAATAGGGGCGGATAATTCACCCCTCCACTTT. The rearrangement uses TRBV12-3 or TRBV12-4 and TRBJ1-6; D is possibly TRBD1 (5 bases). V was cut by 2 bases and J by 5 bases, with 10 bases left in between. This CDR3 contains 15 residues.